The 3 T cell receptor beta chains reported below all come from one sample, sequenced in a study of shared clonotypes between healthy human individuals (dated by TCRdb to between 2020 and 2021). Library preparation employed the immunoSEQ multiplex PCR assay. In TCRdb, the immuneACCESS table is reduced to in-frame sequences with V and J assigned. These tables do not hold every clone; where another copy was compared, an unresolved V gene accounts for under half, and the others remain unexplained. The sample table contains more than 550,000 clones; only one count was recorded for less than 95% of them. The biggest ten clones account for about 34% of the sample. Sample: memory CD8+ T cells from PBMCs. Explained via the paper, the cell subset or site label denotes: CD45RO+ cells pooled with CCR7-negative TemRA cells. These receptors were obtained from a man in his late teens or twenties in good health. Some clones in this sample may be carry-over from other donors' samples.

The chain joins TRBV15 to TRBJ2-2; D tentatively fits TRBD1 or TRBD2 (5 bases each). V lost 5 bases, J lost 1 base, and 11 bases lay in between. CDR3 size: 15 residues. Germline CDR1 is LNHNV and CDR2 is YYDKDF (reference sequence). CDR3 in DNA: TGTGCCACCAGCGGGGCGGGCCAGAACACCGGGGAGCTGTTTTTT. This codes for CATSGAGQNTGELFF.

J is TRBJ2-2 and V is TRBV28; D is possibly TRBD1 or TRBD2 (6 bases each). Deletions cut 6 bases from V and 7 bases from J, with 27 bases between. The CDR3 is 18 amino acids. Germline loops: CDR1 MDHEN, CDR2 SYDVKM. The CDR3 DNA reads as TGTGCCAGCAGCGTGTACAGTACGTGGGGGGCGCATAGCGGGGAGCTGTTTTTT. Translating it yields CASSVYSTWGAHSGELFF.

This chain joins TRBV9 and TRBJ1-1; D is undetermined. CDR1 is SGDLS, CDR2 YYNGEE, per germline. Trimming removed 3 bases at V and 0 bases at J, with 12 bases between. The CDR3 is 15 amino acids. CDR3 sequence: CASSAGGIMNTEAFF. DNA of the CDR3: TGTGCCAGCAGCGCGGGAGGGATCATGAACACTGAAGCTTTCTTT.